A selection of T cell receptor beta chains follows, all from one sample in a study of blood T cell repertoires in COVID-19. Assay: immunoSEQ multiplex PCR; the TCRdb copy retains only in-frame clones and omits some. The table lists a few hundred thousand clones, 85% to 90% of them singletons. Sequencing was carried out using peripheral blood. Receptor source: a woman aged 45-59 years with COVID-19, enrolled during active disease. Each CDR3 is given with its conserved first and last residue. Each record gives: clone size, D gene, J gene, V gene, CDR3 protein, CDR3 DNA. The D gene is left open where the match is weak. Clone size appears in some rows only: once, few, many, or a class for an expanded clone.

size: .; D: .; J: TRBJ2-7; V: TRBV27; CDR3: CASSLSGQATPPVYEQYF; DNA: TGTGCCAGCAGTTTATCGGGGCAGGCCACCCCCCCAGTCTACGAGCAGTACTTC
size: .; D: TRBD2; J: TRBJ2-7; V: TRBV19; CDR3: CASSIGISGRAYEQYF; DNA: TGTGCCAGTAGTATAGGGATTAGCGGGAGAGCCTACGAGCAGTACTTC
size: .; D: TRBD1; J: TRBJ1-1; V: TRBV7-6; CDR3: CASSAGTGDMNTEAFF; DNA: TGTGCCAGCAGCGCCGGGACAGGGGACATGAACACTGAAGCTTTCTTT
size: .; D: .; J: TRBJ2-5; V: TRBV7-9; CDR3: CASSFSRRQTQYF; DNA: TGTGCCAGCAGCTTCTCTCGGAGGCAGACCCAGTACTTC
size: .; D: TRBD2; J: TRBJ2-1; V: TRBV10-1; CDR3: CASSGWTSGRGKDNEQFF; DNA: TGCGCCAGCAGTGGTTGGACTAGCGGGAGAGGGAAAGACAATGAGCAGTTCTTC
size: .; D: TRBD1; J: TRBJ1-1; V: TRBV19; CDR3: CASREGTGISGTEAFF; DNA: TGTGCCAGTAGGGAGGGGACAGGGATATCGGGCACTGAAGCTTTCTTT
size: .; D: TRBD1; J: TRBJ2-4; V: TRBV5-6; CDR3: CASSSPGQGDIQYF; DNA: TGTGCCAGCAGCTCCCCGGGACAGGGTGACATTCAGTACTTC
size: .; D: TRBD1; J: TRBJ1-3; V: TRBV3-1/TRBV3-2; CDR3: CASTPGGTAGNTIYF; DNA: TGTGCCAGCACCCCAGGCGGGACAGCTGGAAACACCATATATTTT
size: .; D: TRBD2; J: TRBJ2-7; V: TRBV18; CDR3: CASSPLAGTYEQYF; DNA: TGTGCCAGCTCCCCTCTAGCGGGGACCTACGAGCAGTACTTC
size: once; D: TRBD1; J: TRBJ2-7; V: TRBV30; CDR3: CAWSGPGQQYEQYF; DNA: TGTGCCTGGAGTGGCCCGGGACAGCAGTACGAGCAGTACTTC
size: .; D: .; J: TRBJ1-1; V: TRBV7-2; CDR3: CASSQATVGGTEAFF; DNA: TGTGCCAGCAGCCAAGCGACAGTCGGAGGGACTGAAGCTTTCTTT
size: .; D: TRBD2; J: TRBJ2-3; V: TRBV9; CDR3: CASTGLAGTDTQYF; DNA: TGTGCCAGCACCGGACTAGCGGGAACAGATACGCAGTATTTT
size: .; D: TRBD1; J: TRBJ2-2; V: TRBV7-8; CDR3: CASSWGRTGGDTGELFF; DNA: TGTGCCAGCAGCTGGGGACGGACAGGGGGCGACACCGGGGAGCTGTTTTTT
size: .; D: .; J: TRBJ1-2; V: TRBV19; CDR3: CARHRTGYTF; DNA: TGTGCCAGACACAGAACGGGCTACACCTTC
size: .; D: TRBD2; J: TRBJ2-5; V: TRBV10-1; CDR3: CASSEPTSGQETQYF; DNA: TGCGCCAGCAGTGAGCCTACTAGCGGACAAGAGACCCAGTACTTC
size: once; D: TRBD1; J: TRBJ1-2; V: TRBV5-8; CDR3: CASSPRTGGTEYGYTF; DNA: TGTGCCAGCAGCCCAAGGACAGGCGGCACCGAATATGGCTACACCTTC
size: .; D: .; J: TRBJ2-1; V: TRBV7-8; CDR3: CASEWGDHYNEQFF; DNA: TGTGCCAGCGAGTGGGGAGACCACTACAATGAGCAGTTCTTC
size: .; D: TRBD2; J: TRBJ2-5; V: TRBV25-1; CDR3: CASSIAGVGTQYF; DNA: TGTGCCAGCAGTATAGCGGGAGTTGGGACCCAGTACTTC
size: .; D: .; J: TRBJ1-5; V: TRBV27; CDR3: CASSPGYVSNQPQHF; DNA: TGTGCCAGCAGTCCAGGTTACGTGAGCAATCAGCCCCAGCATTTT
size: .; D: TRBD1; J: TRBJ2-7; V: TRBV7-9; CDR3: CASSLSPNRDRGLYEQYF; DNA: TGTGCCAGCAGCCTATCCCCAAACCGGGACAGGGGGCTTTACGAGCAGTACTTC
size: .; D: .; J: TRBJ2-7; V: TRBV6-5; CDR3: CASSYAQGGYEQYF; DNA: TGTGCCAGCAGTTACGCACAGGGTGGCTACGAGCAGTACTTC
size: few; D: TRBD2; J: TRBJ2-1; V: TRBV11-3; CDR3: CASSLFNSGGTYNEQFF; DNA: TGTGCCAGCAGCTTATTTAACTCGGGAGGGACCTACAATGAGCAGTTCTTC
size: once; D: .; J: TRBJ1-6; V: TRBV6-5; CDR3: CASSYSSPGVGSPLHF; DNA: TGTGCCAGCAGTTACTCGAGCCCAGGGGTAGGATCACCCCTCCACTTT
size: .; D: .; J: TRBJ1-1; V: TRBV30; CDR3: CAWRARDGIGTEAFF; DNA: TGTGCCTGGAGGGCGAGAGACGGGATAGGGACTGAAGCTTTCTTT
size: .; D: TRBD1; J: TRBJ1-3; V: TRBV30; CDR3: CAWKYRTGHFSGNTIYF; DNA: TGTGCCTGGAAGTACCGGACAGGGCACTTCTCTGGAAACACCATATATTTT
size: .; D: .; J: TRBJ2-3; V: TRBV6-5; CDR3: CASSSPSDTQYF; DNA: TGTGCCAGCAGTTCCCCGTCAGATACGCAGTATTTT
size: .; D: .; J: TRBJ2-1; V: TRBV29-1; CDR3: CSVNRQVEQFF; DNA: TGCAGCGTGAACCGACAGGTGGAGCAGTTCTTC
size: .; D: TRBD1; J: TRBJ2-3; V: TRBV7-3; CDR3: CASSLKGQEAGGKGDTQYF; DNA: TGTGCCAGCAGCTTAAAAGGGCAGGAGGCAGGGGGTAAGGGAGATACGCAGTATTTT
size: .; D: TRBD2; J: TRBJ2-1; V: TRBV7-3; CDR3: CASSPRGGGGSSYNEQFF; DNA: TGTGCCAGCAGCCCCCGGGGCGGTGGCGGGAGCTCCTACAATGAGCAGTTCTTC
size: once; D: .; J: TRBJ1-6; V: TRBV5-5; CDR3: CASSLGTATSQRLLHF; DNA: TGTGCCAGCAGCCTCGGGACTGCAACCTCCCAGAGGCTCCTCCACTTT
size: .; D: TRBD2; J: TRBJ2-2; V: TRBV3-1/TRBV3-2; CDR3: CASSLRTSGTGELFF; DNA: TGTGCCAGCAGCCTCCGGACTAGCGGGACCGGGGAGCTGTTTTTT
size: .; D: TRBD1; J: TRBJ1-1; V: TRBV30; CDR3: CAWSSRNGQGRTEAFF; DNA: TGTGCCTGGAGTTCTCGGAATGGACAGGGGCGAACTGAAGCTTTCTTT
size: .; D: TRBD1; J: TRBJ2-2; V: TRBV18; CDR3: CASSLQGAGNTGELFF; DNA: TGTGCCAGCTCACTACAGGGGGCAGGCAACACCGGGGAGCTGTTTTTT
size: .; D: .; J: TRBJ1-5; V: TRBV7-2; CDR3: CASSHSNQPQHF; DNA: TGTGCCAGCAGCCATAGCAATCAGCCCCAGCATTTT
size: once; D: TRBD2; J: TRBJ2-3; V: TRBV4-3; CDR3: CASSQGGWSGALTDTQYF; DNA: TGCGCCAGCAGCCAAGGGGGCTGGAGCGGGGCCCTCACAGATACGCAGTATTTT
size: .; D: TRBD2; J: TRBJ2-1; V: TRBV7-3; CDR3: CASSPGLAGGWVYNEQFF; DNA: TGTGCCAGCAGCCCGGGACTAGCGGGAGGTTGGGTCTACAATGAGCAGTTCTTC
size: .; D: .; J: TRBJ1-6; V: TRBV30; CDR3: CACPRDYNSPLHF; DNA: TGTGCCTGCCCCAGGGATTATAATTCACCCCTCCACTTT
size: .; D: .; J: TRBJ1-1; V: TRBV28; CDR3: CASTPPPTSPTGRDTEAFF; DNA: TGTGCCAGCACGCCCCCGCCCACGAGCCCAACAGGGAGGGACACTGAAGCTTTCTTT
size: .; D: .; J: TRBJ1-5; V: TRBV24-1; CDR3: CATSAPGGGFQPQHF; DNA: TGTGCCACCAGTGCCCCGGGGGGGGGATTTCAGCCCCAGCATTTT
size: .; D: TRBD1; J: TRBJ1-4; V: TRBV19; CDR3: CASNTRSLGTADEKLFF; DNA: TGTGCCAGTAACACAAGGAGTCTCGGGACAGCGGATGAAAAACTGTTTTTT
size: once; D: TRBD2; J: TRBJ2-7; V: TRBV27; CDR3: CASSEVTGGRYEQYF; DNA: TGTGCCAGCAGTGAGGTTACGGGAGGGAGGTACGAGCAGTACTTC
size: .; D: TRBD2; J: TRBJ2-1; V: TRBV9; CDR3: CASSTSGRAGYNEQFF; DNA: TGTGCCAGCAGCACAAGCGGGAGGGCAGGTTACAATGAGCAGTTCTTC
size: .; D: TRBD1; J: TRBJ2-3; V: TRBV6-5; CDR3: CASRKDRVADTQYF; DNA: TGTGCCAGCAGGAAGGACAGGGTCGCAGATACGCAGTATTTT
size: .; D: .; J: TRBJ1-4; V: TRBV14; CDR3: CASTSGGEKLFF; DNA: TGTGCCAGCACGTCAGGAGGTGAAAAACTGTTTTTT
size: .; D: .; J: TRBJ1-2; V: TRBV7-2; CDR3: CASSSAHFANYGYTF; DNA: TGTGCCAGCAGTTCCGCCCACTTCGCTAACTATGGCTACACCTTC
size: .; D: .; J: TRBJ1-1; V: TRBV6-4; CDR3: CASSVEENTEAFF; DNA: TGTGCCAGCAGTGTAGAAGAGAACACTGAAGCTTTCTTT
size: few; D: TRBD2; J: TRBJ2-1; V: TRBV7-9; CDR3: CASSLGSLAGAAHNEQFF; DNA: TGTGCCAGCAGCTTAGGATCGCTAGCGGGAGCTGCCCACAATGAGCAGTTCTTC
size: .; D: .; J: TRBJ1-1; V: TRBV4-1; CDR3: CASSQLRGTEAFF; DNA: TGCGCCAGCAGCCAACTCCGGGGTACTGAAGCTTTCTTT